The 32 T cell receptor beta chains in this list originate from one sample, sequenced in a study of shared clonotypes between healthy human individuals. The repertoire was sequenced with immunoSEQ multiplex PCR; TCRdb's copy has only in-frame clones and lacks some. Found here are some 1.4 million clones, roughly 96% of them singletons; the top ten hold about 1%. Sequenced material: naive CD4+ T cells sorted from blood. Specified subset: CD45RA+ positively selected. These receptors came from a man in his thirties or forties in good health.

The rearrangement uses TRBV9 and TRBJ2-1; tentative D call: TRBD1 (6 bases). Trimming took 4 bases from V and 0 from J, leaving 14 bases between them. In germline, CDR1 is SGDLS, CDR2 YYNGEE. CDR3 size: 16 residues. Here the CDR3 reads CASSLDDRSSYNEQFF. For the CDR3, the DNA is TGTGCCAGCAGCCTTGATGACAGGAGCTCCTACAATGAGCAGTTCTTC.

This chain links TRBV28 with TRBJ2-2; 11 positions match TRBD1. Germline V lookup: CDR1 MDHEN, CDR2 SYDVKM. This CDR3 is 17 amino acids long. With V trimmed by 5 bases and J by 4 bases, 9 bases remained unmatched. CDR3: CASSTRTGGYSTGELFF. In nucleotides, the CDR3 is TGTGCCAGCAGTACCAGGACAGGGGGCTATAGCACCGGGGAGCTGTTTTTT.

The rearrangement links TRBV6-5 to TRBJ2-7; D gene uncertain. The CDR3 loop spans 15 amino acids. Trimming left V 6 bases short and J 1 base short, with 16 bases between. The germline gives CDR1 MNHEY, CDR2 SVGAGI. In nucleotides, the CDR3 is TGTGCCAGCAGCCGACGGTGGGTAGGATCCTACGAGCAGTACTTC. Translating it yields CASSRRWVGSYEQYF.

V is TRBV20-1 and J is TRBJ2-3; D ambiguous. The CDR3 has 11 amino acids. V dropped 2 bases and J dropped 5 bases, with 5 bases sitting between them. Germline CDR1 reads DFQATT; CDR2 reads SNEGSKA (reference sequence). CDR3 residues: CSARTKDTQYF. CDR3 DNA: TGCAGTGCTAGAACCAAAGATACGCAGTATTTT.

The table lists this clone with a count of one. The V call is TRBV11-3, the J call TRBJ2-3, with a weak D call TRBD2 (5 bases). There are 13 residues in the CDR3. Germline V CDR1 and CDR2: SGHNT, YENEEA. The V end lost 4 bases, the J end lost 1 base, and 6 bases lay between the germline ends. CDR3 nucleotides: TGTGCCAGCAGCTCGAGGGGCACAGATACGCAGTATTTT. Amino acid sequence: CASSSRGTDTQYF.

The rearrangement links TRBV11-2 to TRBJ2-5, with TRBD1 as a possible D gene (5 bases). The CDR3 totals 15 residues. Deletions cut 5 bases from V and 1 base from J, with 14 bases between. Germline CDR1 SGHAT, CDR2 FQNNGV. The CDR3 loop reads CASSDRTSLQETQYF. CDR3 DNA: TGTGCCAGCAGCGACCGGACATCCCTCCAAGAGACCCAGTACTTC. Drawing the rest from reference TRBV11-2 and TRBJ2-5, the complete variable domain is EAGVAQSPRYKIIEKRQSVAFWCNPISGHATLYWYQQILGQGPKLLIQFQNNGVVDDSQLPKDRFSAERLKGVDSTLKIQPAKLEDSAVYLCASSDRTSLQETQYFGPGTRLLVL.

This clone is a singleton in its sample. This chain connects TRBV6-1 to TRBJ2-7, with 8 nucleotides matching TRBD1. The CDR3 is made up of 12 amino acids. Germline V gene sequence: CDR1 MNHNS, CDR2 SASEGT. The V segment lost 8 bases and the J segment 3 bases; nucleotides outside the gene matches: 3. In DNA, the CDR3 is TGTGCCAGCGGGGACAGGAACTACGAGCAGTACTTC. It codes for CASGDRNYEQYF.

CDR3 protein: CATDGLGAGVSYNEQFF. For the CDR3, the DNA is TGTGCCACCGACGGACTCGGGGCGGGAGTTTCCTACAATGAGCAGTTCTTC. The V and J genes are TRBV10-3 and TRBJ2-1; 7 positions agree with TRBD2. CDR1 and CDR2 from the germline V gene are ENHRY and SYGVKD. V shed 10 bases, J shed 1 base, and the junction held 16 bases outside the gene matches. CDR3 length: 17 amino acids.

V is TRBV18 and J is TRBJ1-1, with TRBD1 matching 7 bases. The CDR3 is 14 amino acids. V shed 6 bases, J shed 3 bases, and the junction held 7 bases outside the gene matches. Germline V gene data show CDR1 as KGHSH and CDR2 as LQKENI. CDR3 bases: TGTGCCAGCTCGCCTAGACAGGGTGACACTGAAGCTTTCTTT. Protein: CASSPRQGDTEAFF. Looking up the rest from reference TRBV18 and TRBJ1-1 gives the full variable domain: NAGVMQNPRHLVRRRGQEARLRCSPMKGHSHVYWYRQLPEEGLKFMVYLQKENIIDESGMPKERFSAEFPKEGPSILRIQQVVRGDSAAYFCASSPRQGDTEAFFGQGTRLTVV.

V usage is TRBV29-1 and J usage is TRBJ2-3, with 7 bases aligning to TRBD1. CDR1 is SQVTM and CDR2 is ANQGSEA in the germline V gene. The V segment lost 6 bases and the J segment 11 bases; nucleotides outside the gene matches: 5. This CDR3 comprises 10 residues. CDR3 residues: CSVRQGGQYF. The CDR3 DNA reads TGCAGCGTAAGACAGGGTGGGCAGTATTTT.

The chain carries TRBV5-1 and TRBJ2-1; maybe TRBD2 (5 bases). The V gene lost 5 bases and the J gene lost 5 bases, with 14 bases spanning the gap. The CDR3 sequence is 14 residues long. Germline assignment: CDR1 SGHRS and CDR2 YFSETQ. CDR3 nucleotide sequence: TGCGCCAGCAGACTTCAAGGACTGGACAATGAGCAGTTCTTC. The encoded protein is CASRLQGLDNEQFF. Looking up the rest from reference TRBV5-1 and TRBJ2-1 gives the full variable domain: KAGVTQTPRYLIKTRGQQVTLSCSPISGHRSVSWYQQTPGQGLQFLFEYFSETQRNKGNFPGRFSGRQFSNSRSEMNVSTLELGDSALYLCASRLQGLDNEQFFGPGTRLTVL.

The rearrangement joins TRBV11-3 to TRBJ2-3; 10 bases map to TRBD2. V gave up 5 bases and J gave up 5 bases; unmatched junction bases: 7. The CDR3 sequence is 15 residues long. CDR1 and CDR2 (germline): SGHNT, YENEEA. The CDR3 DNA is TGTGCCAGCAGCCGAGGGCTAGCGGGAGTAGATACGCAGTATTTT. It yields the protein CASSRGLAGVDTQYF.

The rearrangement uses TRBV15 and TRBJ2-7; 7 bases fit TRBD2. After removal of 1 base from V and 3 bases from J, the junction contained 6 bases not matched to a gene. The CDR3 has 15 residues. CDR1 LNHNV and CDR2 YYDKDF come from the germline V gene (reference sequence). The CDR3 region has the DNA TGTGCCACCAGCAGAGCCGGCGGGAGAAACTACGAGCAGTACTTC. Translated, it gives CATSRAGGRNYEQYF.

The chain employs TRBV10-3 and TRBJ1-2; D gene uncertain. CDR3 length: 14 residues. V lost 4 bases and J 4 bases, leaving 13 bases between the germline ends. Looked up from germline, CDR1 is ENHRY and CDR2 is SYGVKD. The CDR3 DNA is TGTGCCATCAGTGGTTCTCTGGGATTCTATGGCTACACCTTC. This sequence encodes CAISGSLGFYGYTF.

The chain combines TRBV27 with TRBJ1-5; no firm D call. Trimming removed 1 base from V and 1 base from J, with 8 bases in between. The CDR3 contains 15 residues. CDR1 MNHEY and CDR2 SMNVEV come from the germline V gene (reference sequence). CDR3 bases: TGTGCCAGCAGTTTATGGGTTGGGAGCAATCAGCCCCAGCATTTT. It translates to CASSLWVGSNQPQHF.

This chain connects TRBV7-3 to TRBJ2-7, with a weak D call TRBD2 (5 bases). The germline V gene has CDR1 SGHTA and CDR2 FQGTGA. This CDR3 contains 13 residues. Deletions cut 5 bases from V and 5 bases from J, with 13 bases between. The chain's CDR3 is CASSQAWRHEQYF. CDR3 nucleotide sequence: TGTGCCAGCAGCCAAGCTTGGAGGCACGAGCAGTACTTC.

The rearrangement links TRBV5-1 to TRBJ1-2; TRBD1 might be the D (6 bases). The CDR3 has 14 amino acids. Germline values: CDR1 SGHRS, CDR2 YFSETQ. Between the trimmed V and J ends, which lost 4 bases and 5 bases, there was a span of 15 bases. CDR3 sequence (DNA): TGCGCCAGCAGCAGGGGGGAAACTGAATATGGCTACACCTTC. Translated: CASSRGETEYGYTF.

About this clone: Distinct nucleotide sequences in the sample also encode this CDR3. This chain uses TRBV6-5 with TRBJ2-7, with a tentative D call TRBD1 (6 bases). Germline lookup yields CDR1 MNHEY and CDR2 SVGAGI. The CDR3 loop spans 12 amino acids. Trimming removed 6 bases at V and 3 bases at J, with 9 bases between. CDR3 in DNA: TGTGCCAGCAGGACAGGAAACTACGAGCAGTACTTC. Translated: CASRTGNYEQYF.

The CDR3 DNA is TGTGCCAGCAGCTTCGCCCCGACAGGTAGGACTATGAACACTGAAGCTTTCTTT. Protein: CASSFAPTGRTMNTEAFF. The chain employs TRBV7-9 and TRBJ1-1; weak D call: TRBD1 (6 bases). Germline V gives CDR1 SEHNR, CDR2 FQNEAQ (reference sequence). This CDR3 comprises 18 residues. Between the trimmed V and J ends, which lost 3 bases and 0 bases, there was a span of 20 bases.

This chain links TRBV14 with TRBJ1-2; the D is unclear. V was trimmed by 4 bases and J by 5 bases, leaving 11 bases between them. Germline CDR1 is SGHDN and CDR2 is FVKESK. The CDR3 contains 13 residues. The CDR3: CASSLWATYGYTF. CDR3 DNA: TGTGCCAGCAGCCTCTGGGCTACTTATGGCTACACCTTC.

CDR3 bases: TGTGCCAGCTCACCAAAACAGGCCGACTCTGGAAACACCATATATTTT. Protein product: CASSPKQADSGNTIYF. The V gene is TRBV18, the J gene TRBJ1-3, with D possibly matching TRBD1 (5 bases). V lost 2 bases, J lost 0 bases, and 11 bases lay in between. The CDR3 sequence is 16 residues long. Germline lookup yields CDR1 KGHSH and CDR2 LQKENI.

V is TRBV28 and J is TRBJ1-2, with 7 bases fitting TRBD1. Germline CDR1 and CDR2: MDHEN and SYDVKM. The ends lost 5 bases at V and 4 bases at J; junction bases unmatched: 10. This CDR3 is 15 amino acids long. For the CDR3, the DNA is TGTGCCAGCAGTACTAGGACAGGCTCCCTCTATGGCTACACCTTC. It translates to CASSTRTGSLYGYTF.

Points on this clone: Other DNA sequences in this sample translate to the same CDR3. V and J are TRBV7-2 and TRBJ2-1, with a possible D match to TRBD2 (6 bases). This CDR3 has 12 amino acids. The germline V gene has CDR1 SGHTA and CDR2 FQGNSA. With 4 bases removed from V and 10 bases from J, the gap between germline ends came to 11 bases. DNA of the CDR3: TGTGCCAGCAGCTCCCCGGGACTGGAGCAGTTCTTC. This encodes CASSSPGLEQFF.

This clone appeared a single time. The rearrangement uses TRBV7-9 and TRBJ2-7; 13 nucleotides agree with TRBD2. V shed 5 bases, J shed 6 bases, and the junction held 7 bases outside the gene matches. This CDR3 spans 15 amino acids. The germline gives CDR1 SEHNR, CDR2 FQNEAQ (reference sequence). The CDR3 DNA reads as TGTGCCAGCAGCAAGGGACTAGCGGGAATGATCGAGCAGTACTTC. Translation: CASSKGLAGMIEQYF.

The V call is TRBV28, the J call TRBJ2-7; 9 bases are shared with TRBD2. Trimming at V came to 4 bases and at J to 3 bases, leaving 4 bases not matched to a gene. CDR3 size: 14 residues. The V gene's germline CDR1 is MDHEN and CDR2 SYDVKM. The CDR3 coding sequence is TGTGCCAGCAGTTCTAGCGGGATCCTCTACGAGCAGTACTTC. The encoded protein is CASSSSGILYEQYF.

The CDR3 protein is CASSIRGLPDTQYF. The CDR3 DNA reads TGTGCCAGTAGTATTCGGGGATTGCCAGATACGCAGTATTTT. The chain employs TRBV19 and TRBJ2-3, with D tentatively TRBD2 (5 bases). Germline V lookup: CDR1 LNHDA, CDR2 SQIVND (reference sequence). This CDR3 is 14 amino acids long. Trimming took off 3 bases at V and 4 bases at J, with 11 bases between the two ends.

This clone was observed once. The chain combines TRBV21-1 with TRBJ1-1. TRBV21-1 is a known pseudogene. This CDR3 comprises 19 residues. CDR3 DNA: TGTGCCAGCAGCAAAGGGGAAGACAGCTATATTGCGGGGAACACTGAAGCTTTCTTT. Amino acids: CASSKGEDSYIAGNTEAFF.

The chain joins TRBV10-3 to TRBJ2-5; 10 bases fit TRBD2. J gave up 1 base and V 4 bases, and 6 bases lay outside the gene matches. CDR1 ENHRY and CDR2 SYGVKD come from the germline V gene. The CDR3 is made up of 16 amino acids. CDR3: CAISVLAGDLQETQYF. CDR3 in DNA: TGTGCCATCAGTGTTCTAGCGGGAGACCTCCAAGAGACCCAGTACTTC.

The rearrangement uses TRBV25-1 and TRBJ2-3; 7 nucleotides line up with TRBD1. V gave up 6 bases and J gave up 3 bases; unmatched junction bases: 9. CDR1 is MGHDK, CDR2 SYGVNS, per germline. This CDR3 region has 15 residues. The CDR3 loop reads CASRVADRETDTQYF. CDR3 sequence (DNA): TGTGCCAGCAGGGTCGCTGACAGGGAAACAGATACGCAGTATTTT.

The chain is built from TRBV18 and TRBJ1-4, with TRBD1 as a possible D gene (5 bases). The CDR3 runs 14 residues. Germline V CDR1 and CDR2: KGHSH, LQKENI. V was cut by 6 bases and J by 5 bases, with 13 bases left in between. CDR3 bases: TGTGCCAGCTCTGAATCGGGACGAAATGAAAAACTGTTTTTT. Translated, it gives CASSESGRNEKLFF.

The chain joins TRBV14 to TRBJ2-7; D remains unclear. Germline V gene lookup returns CDR1 SGHDN and CDR2 FVKESK. The V gene lost 1 base and the J gene lost 3 bases, with 4 bases spanning the gap. The CDR3 sequence is 12 residues long. The DNA for the CDR3 is TGTGCCAGCAGCCAAGGACACTACGAGCAGTACTTC. It translates to CASSQGHYEQYF. Drawing the rest from reference TRBV14 and TRBJ2-7, the complete variable domain is EAGVTQFPSHSVIEKGQTVTLRCDPISGHDNLYWYRRVMGKEIKFLLHFVKESKQDESGMPNNRFLAERTGGTYSTLKVQPAELEDSGVYFCASSQGHYEQYFGPGTRLTVT.

The chain is built from TRBV5-1 and TRBJ2-1; perhaps TRBD1 as D (5 bases). Trimming stripped 2 bases from V and 2 bases from J, with 8 bases between. The V gene's germline CDR1 is SGHRS and CDR2 YFSETQ. This CDR3 contains 14 residues. CDR3 sequence: CASSFTTAYNEQFF. In DNA, the CDR3 is TGCGCCAGCAGCTTCACGACAGCCTACAATGAGCAGTTCTTC. The variable domain in full, completed from reference TRBV5-1 and TRBJ2-1, reads KAGVTQTPRYLIKTRGQQVTLSCSPISGHRSVSWYQQTPGQGLQFLFEYFSETQRNKGNFPGRFSGRQFSNSRSEMNVSTLELGDSALYLCASSFTTAYNEQFFGPGTRLTVL.